Presented here are 22 T cell receptor beta chains from one specimen sequenced in a study of vaccination and CD4 T cells after COVID-19. Treatment in this sample: approximately 9-day PBMC culture with coronavirus spike peptide pools or control peptides (ViraFEST assay). Sequenced with the Oncomine TCR Beta short-read assay was DNA taken from cultured CD4+ T cells. TCRdb re-analysed the PCR reads in MiXCR, keeping a single row per CDR3 protein. Here the sample spans around 20,000 distinct CDR3 sequences, around 60% being singletons. No cognate antigen is known for these TCRs. The source material was CD4+ T cells from blood, cultured in vitro, sampled before SARS-CoV-2 vaccination. The source of these receptors is a human donor who had recovered from COVID-19.

This clonotype was found once. This rearrangement joins TRBV7-2 to TRBJ2-2; D is unresolved. Trimming pared 0 bases from V and 4 bases from J, leaving 6 bases between. The CDR3 spans 14 residues. Germline loops: CDR1 SGHTA, CDR2 FQGNSA. CDR3 region: CASSLAAITGELFF. The CDR3 DNA follows: TGTGCCAGCAGCTTAGCGGCCATCACCGGGGAGCTGTTTTTT.

V is TRBV19 and J is TRBJ1-6; tentative D call: TRBD1 (6 bases). Germline CDR1 reads LNHDA; CDR2 reads SQIVND (reference sequence). The CDR3 length is 14 residues. Trimming left V 4 bases short and J 5 bases short, with 9 bases between. The CDR3 loop reads CASSTGHNNSPLHF. CDR3 DNA: TGTGCCAGTAGTACGGGACACAATAATTCACCCCTCCACTTT.

The rearrangement joins TRBV11-3 to TRBJ2-5, with 10 bases fitting TRBD1. Germline loops: CDR1 SGHNT, CDR2 YENEEA. CDR3 size: 15 residues. Germline trimming cut 5 bases from V and 6 bases from J; bases unmatched to any gene: 9. The CDR3 is CASSEGTGDAQTQYF. As DNA, the CDR3 is TGTGCCAGCAGCGAAGGGACAGGGGATGCTCAGACCCAGTACTTC.

This clonotype has just one count. The chain employs TRBV10-1 and TRBJ1-1; D gene unclear. The CDR3 has 15 amino acids. From germline, CDR1 is WNHNN and CDR2 SYGVQD (reference sequence). V was trimmed by 8 bases and J by 0 bases, leaving 16 bases between them. CDR3 bases: TGCGCCAGCCGAGTCGGTGGGGTCATGAACACTGAAGCTTTCTTT. This sequence encodes CASRVGGVMNTEAFF.

This clonotype was counted a single time. This chain uses TRBV20-1 with TRBJ2-6; either TRBD1 or TRBD2 may fit D (5 bases each). The CDR3 runs 16 residues. With 3 bases removed from V and 1 base from J, the gap between germline ends came to 13 bases. The V gene's germline CDR1 is DFQATT and CDR2 SNEGSKA (reference sequence). In DNA form, the CDR3 reads TGCAGTGCTAGGAGGGGAGTTGTATCTGGGGCCAACGTCCTGACTTTC. Its translation is CSARRGVVSGANVLTF.

The chain combines TRBV2 with TRBJ2-7; D may be TRBD2 (6 bases). The germline gives CDR1 SNHLY, CDR2 FYNNEI. The CDR3 length is 18 residues. The ends were cut back, 4 bases at V and 3 bases at J, with 25 bases in the middle. This CDR3 is CASSGRRGVRGLDYEQYF. CDR3 nucleotide sequence: TGTGCCAGCAGTGGTCGACGAGGGGTTAGGGGACTCGACTACGAGCAGTACTTC.

This rearrangement joins TRBV5-1 to TRBJ2-1, with 9 bases identical to TRBD2. V was pared by 0 bases and J by 7 bases, with 8 bases of the junction left unmatched. This CDR3 is built from 16 residues. Germline V gene sequence: CDR1 SGHRS, CDR2 YFSETQ. The chain's CDR3 is CASSLGSSGIENEQFF. The CDR3 nucleotides are TGCGCCAGCAGCTTGGGGTCTAGCGGGATTGAGAATGAGCAGTTCTTC.

The chain links TRBV6-1 to TRBJ2-5, with a weak D call TRBD1 (5 bases). V lost 4 bases to trimming and J lost 2 bases, with 11 bases between them. Germline V gene sequence: CDR1 MNHNS, CDR2 SASEGT. The CDR3 length is 14 residues. CDR3 DNA: TGTGCCAGCAGTGCGGAGACAGCTCAAGAGACCCAGTACTTC. Translating it yields CASSAETAQETQYF.

The chain employs TRBV19 and TRBJ2-3; the D gene is possibly TRBD1 (6 bases). The length of the CDR3 is 16 residues. The germline gives CDR1 LNHDA, CDR2 SQIVND (reference sequence). V was pared by 5 bases and J by 0 bases, with 15 bases between. CDR3 sequence reads: CASSPRTVGSTDTQYF. The CDR3 DNA sequence: TGTGCCAGTAGTCCACGGACAGTTGGTAGCACAGATACGCAGTATTTT. Full variable domain (outside the CDR3, taken from reference TRBV19 and TRBJ2-3): DGGITQSPKYLFRKEGQNVTLSCEQNLNHDAMYWYRQDPGQGLRLIYYSQIVNDFQKGDIAEGYSVSREKKESFPLTVTSAQKNPTAFYLCASSPRTVGSTDTQYFGPGTRLTVL.

This clonotype was found once. This rearrangement joins TRBV20-1 to TRBJ2-1, with a tentative D call TRBD2 (6 bases). The V end was cut by 0 bases, the J end by 8 bases, with 20 bases between. This CDR3 has 16 amino acids. CDR1 is DFQATT and CDR2 is SNEGSKA in the germline V gene (reference sequence). In nucleotides, the CDR3 is TGCAGTGCTAGAGACCCCCTAACGGGAGTTGGCGATGAGCAGTTCTTC. Residues: CSARDPLTGVGDEQFF.

The chain links TRBV28 to TRBJ2-7; TRBD1 matches at 8 bases. The V segment lost 5 bases and the J segment 0 bases; nucleotides outside the gene matches: 6. Germline V gives CDR1 MDHEN, CDR2 SYDVKM. CDR3 length equals 15 residues. As DNA, the CDR3 is TGTGCCAGCAGTCCTTACAGGGGGGCCTCCTACGAGCAGTACTTC. Amino acid sequence: CASSPYRGASYEQYF.

The chain recombines TRBV28 with TRBJ2-3; D call uncertain. Germline lookup yields CDR1 MDHEN and CDR2 SYDVKM. V shed 5 bases and J shed 1 base, with 16 bases lying between them. CDR3 size: 16 residues. CDR3 coding DNA: TGTGCCAGCAGTCCCAACGGGCGGCGACGCACAGATACGCAGTATTTT. It specifies CASSPNGRRRTDTQYF.

This clonotype was counted between two and nine times. V is TRBV20-1 and J is TRBJ1-1; D unclear. Trimming removed 2 bases from V and 3 bases from J, with 7 bases in between. This CDR3 spans 12 amino acids. The V gene's germline CDR1 is DFQATT and CDR2 SNEGSKA (reference sequence). The DNA for the CDR3 is TGCAGTGCTAGACCTTTTGACACTGAAGCTTTCTTT. It yields the protein CSARPFDTEAFF.

The rearrangement uses TRBV6-1 and TRBJ2-7, with TRBD1 matching over 8 bases. From germline, CDR1 is MNHNS and CDR2 SASEGT. The V and J ends lost 7 bases and 6 bases, in that order; junction bases with no gene match: 11. The CDR3 covers 14 residues. The CDR3 reads CASKDRDRTFEQYF. For the CDR3, the DNA is TGTGCCAGCAAGGACCGGGACAGGACCTTCGAGCAGTACTTC.

DNA for the CDR3: TGTGCCAGTAGTACAGGGCTCGGCAATCAGCCCCAGCATTTT. Translated, it gives CASSTGLGNQPQHF. The rearrangement links TRBV19 to TRBJ1-5, with D perhaps matching TRBD1 (5 bases). The germline CDR1 and CDR2 sequences are LNHDA and SQIVND (reference sequence). The length of the CDR3 is 14 residues. V was cut by 4 bases and J by 2 bases, with 9 bases left in between.

By share of the sample, this clonotype is medium-sized. The genes are TRBV10-3 and TRBJ1-4; D is unclear. This CDR3 has 12 residues. Trimming cost V 3 bases and J 11 bases, with 10 bases left between them. CDR1 and CDR2 (germline): ENHRY, SYGVKD. CDR3 amino acids: CAISEEGTKLFF. In DNA, the CDR3 is TGTGCCATCAGTGAAGAGGGTACGAAACTGTTTTTT.

The chain has TRBV7-2 and TRBJ2-1, with 10 bases lining up with TRBD2. Germline CDR1 SGHTA, CDR2 FQGNSA. This CDR3 is 17 amino acids long. V lost 4 bases and J lost 7; bases outside the gene matches: 13. Written as DNA, the CDR3 is TGTGCCAGCAGCTCTACCCCGGGACTAGCGTTTAGAAATGAGCAGTTCTTC. This encodes CASSSTPGLAFRNEQFF.

In its sample, this clonotype was seen a few times. V gene TRBV19 combines with J gene TRBJ1-5; D is ambiguous. Germline CDR1 and CDR2: LNHDA and SQIVND (reference sequence). Trimming took 5 bases from V and 4 from J, leaving 15 bases between them. The CDR3 is 15 residues long. CDR3 nucleotides: TGTGCCAGTAGTCCTCGGGTCAAAGGGAATCAGCCCCAGCATTTT. Protein sequence: CASSPRVKGNQPQHF.

The chain is built from TRBV27 and TRBJ2-5; 7 bases are a match to TRBD1. Per germline, CDR1 MNHEY and CDR2 SMNVEV (reference sequence). After removal of 3 bases from V and 5 bases from J, the junction contained 15 bases not matched to a gene. The CDR3 runs 17 residues. DNA of the CDR3: TGTGCCAGCAGTTTGTTGGGACAGAGGGTCGGTAGGGAGACCCAGTACTTC. Encoded protein: CASSLLGQRVGRETQYF.

The rearrangement uses TRBV5-5 and TRBJ2-5; 9 bases agree with TRBD2. V shed 0 bases and J 5 bases; nucleotides not matched to a gene: 8. The CDR3 sequence is 16 residues long. In germline, CDR1 is SGHKS, CDR2 YYEKEE (reference sequence). CDR3 nucleotide sequence: TGTGCCAGCAGCTTGGGACTAGCGGTATTGCAGGAGACCCAGTACTTC. Its translation: CASSLGLAVLQETQYF.

The J gene is TRBJ2-7, the V gene TRBV20-1, with 8 bases identical to TRBD2. Unmatched junction bases numbered 7, after V lost 2 bases and J lost 4 bases. The CDR3 is made up of 14 amino acids. Germline CDR1 DFQATT, CDR2 SNEGSKA (reference sequence). The chain's CDR3 is CSARNGRGGYEQYF. CDR3 nucleotides: TGCAGTGCTAGAAACGGGAGGGGGGGTTACGAGCAGTACTTC.

The chain links TRBV21-1 to TRBJ2-4; TRBD2 is the table's D call and was not checked against the DNA. TRBV21-1 is noted as a pseudogene. CDR3 length: 18 residues. CDR3 nucleotides: TGTGCCAGCAGCAAAAAGCTAGCGGGGGTCATCGCCAAAAACATTCAGTACTTC. Translating gives CASSKKLAGVIAKNIQYF.